This T cell receptor beta chain appears in the sequencing data of a study of beta chain features in type 1 diabetes. Findings and limits, study-wide: PCR may have favored shorter templates equally in patients and controls. A closer apparent resemblance between naive, central memory and Treg TCRB repertoires was seen in patients than in healthy donors.

Blood was drawn once from each donor into heparinised tubes. The draws averaged about 0.11 L. By way of CD45RO/CCR7/CD25/CD127/CD95/CD27, the CD4+ regulatory, stem cell-like memory, central memory and naive cells were sorted. Trimming stripped 1 base from V and 5 bases from J, with 5 bases between. Germline V gene sequence: CDR1 DFQATT, CDR2 SNEGSKA (reference sequence). The CDR3 has 11 amino acids. A note on this clone: The antigen is undetermined. This same CDR3 is encoded by further DNA sequences in the sample.

Sequencing targeted expressed TCRB transcripts, as all isolated RNA had been reverse transcribed. Profiled with immunoSEQ multiplex PCR; TCRdb holds only in-frame clones, not every one. The sample comprises 400,000 to 450,000 clones, around 14% of which are singletons, and less than 0.04% rests with the top ten. This chain uses TRBV20-1 with TRBJ2-5, with D uncertain. The origin of this receptor is a man aged 30 to 39 in good health. The sequenced sample was naive CD4+ T cells from blood. The CDR3 here is CSARVLETQYF. The DNA of the CDR3 is TGCAGTGCTAGAGTACTGGAGACCCAGTACTTC.